Listed below are T cell receptor beta chains from one sample, sequenced in a study of PD-1 blockade in classical Hodgkin lymphoma. Libraries were prepared by immunoSEQ multiplex PCR; TCRdb keeps only in-frame clonotypes and omits some of them. The profile shows around 9,600 clones, about 83% of them singletons. The sample consisted of peripheral blood mononuclear cells (PBMCs), taken before the fourth cycle of nivolumab. The receptor set was obtained from a human donor with classical Hodgkin lymphoma. CDR3s include the opening cysteine and the closing phenylalanine or tryptophan.

CDR3 length	V gene	J gene	CDR3 protein
13	TRBV19	TRBJ2-2	CASSIMMTGELFF
14	TRBV15	TRBJ2-3	CATSRVVTTDTQYF
15	TRBV19	TRBJ1-5	CASSMYPTGYQPQHF
18	TRBV11-2	TRBJ1-3	CASSLIGVSPSSGNTIYF
15	TRBV7-3	TRBJ2-7	CASSAGTGSEYEQYF
15	TRBV6-5	TRBJ1-5	CASSYSRTLNQPQHF
19	TRBV4-1	TRBJ1-6	CASSPRDRGIRVLNSPLHF
17	TRBV4-3	TRBJ2-7	CASSQGEGTGKPYEQYF
15	TRBV9	TRBJ1-4	CASSVMGHQNEKLFF
15	TRBV5-1	TRBJ1-5	CASSLVWGLDQPQHF
14	TRBV6-5	TRBJ1-6	CASSTTGFGSPLHF
14	TRBV27	TRBJ1-1	CASSGQGANTEAFF
13	TRBV5-1	TRBJ1-4	CASSPGTDEKLFF
17	TRBV7-9	TRBJ1-3	CASEGVGGAGSGNTIYF
12	TRBV9	TRBJ2-2	CASRQGAGELFF
17	TRBV11-2	TRBJ2-4	CASSQTSGTGGTNIQYF
14	TRBV11-2	TRBJ1-6	CASSLVSRVSPLHF
15	TRBV4-1	TRBJ2-5	CASSPQAVAAETQYF
18	TRBV27	TRBJ1-6	CASSLHRTGTGTNSPLHF